The 32 T cell receptor beta chains listed next were all sequenced from one sample in a study of shared clonotypes between healthy human individuals. Method: immunoSEQ multiplex PCR; TCRdb's copy keeps in-frame clones and lacks some. The sample holds about 1.1 million clones, 77% seen once. Sequencing used memory CD4+ T cells from PBMCs. Subset denoted: CD45RA-negative fraction. These receptors were obtained from a man aged 18 to 30 in good health. Some clones in this sample may be carry-over from other donors' samples.

The rearrangement links TRBV11-2 to TRBJ2-3; D perhaps matches TRBD2 (5 bases). V was shortened by 0 bases and J by 1 base, with 11 bases between the two germline ends. The germline gives CDR1 SGHAT, CDR2 FQNNGV. The CDR3 sequence is 16 residues long. CDR3 residues: CASSLDRETRTDTQYF. The CDR3 DNA follows: TGTGCCAGCAGCTTAGATAGGGAGACCCGCACAGATACGCAGTATTTT.

The chain combines TRBV5-5 with TRBJ1-4; D gene unclear. Trimming took 0 bases from V and 8 from J, leaving 14 bases between them. This CDR3 is 15 amino acids long. Germline loops: CDR1 SGHKS, CDR2 YYEKEE (reference sequence). The CDR3 DNA reads as TGTGCCAGCAGCTTGGGTGCCAGTTGGGCAGAAAAACTGTTTTTT. Translated, it gives CASSLGASWAEKLFF.

The chain is built from TRBV5-1 and TRBJ2-1, with D perhaps TRBD2 (6 bases). Germline V gene sequence: CDR1 SGHRS, CDR2 YFSETQ. This CDR3 has 15 residues. Trimming left V 7 bases short and J 0 bases short, with 14 bases between. Here the CDR3 reads CASGEAGPSYNEQFF. DNA for the CDR3: TGCGCCAGCGGTGAAGCGGGTCCCTCCTACAATGAGCAGTTCTTC.

This chain connects TRBV5-1 to TRBJ2-2; 11 positions agree with TRBD2. The ends lost 0 bases at V and 5 bases at J; junction bases unmatched: 9. The CDR3 is 18 residues long. Germline loops: CDR1 SGHRS, CDR2 YFSETQ. The CDR3 DNA reads as TGCGCCAGCAGCTTGGTTACTAGCGGGAGCCTGGGGACCGGGGAGCTGTTTTTT. Its protein product is CASSLVTSGSLGTGELFF. The full variable domain, completed using reference TRBV5-1 and TRBJ2-2, is KAGVTQTPRYLIKTRGQQVTLSCSPISGHRSVSWYQQTPGQGLQFLFEYFSETQRNKGNFPGRFSGRQFSNSRSEMNVSTLELGDSALYLCASSLVTSGSLGTGELFFGEGSRLTVL.

This chain links TRBV7-9 with TRBJ2-1; D perhaps matches TRBD1 (5 bases). Germline CDR1 reads SEHNR; CDR2 reads FQNEAQ (reference sequence). The V gene lost 3 bases and the J gene lost 3 bases, with 12 bases spanning the gap. This CDR3 spans 15 amino acids. CDR3 nucleotides: TGTGCCAGCAGCTTGGGGCAGGGTAGCTACAATGAGCAGTTCTTC. Its translation is CASSLGQGSYNEQFF.

V is TRBV5-6 and J is TRBJ2-7; the match to TRBD1 covers 10 bases. After removal of 0 bases from V and 6 bases from J, the junction contained 6 bases not matched to a gene. Germline V CDR1 and CDR2: SGHDT, YYEEEE. This CDR3 contains 15 residues. In nucleotides, the CDR3 is TGTGCCAGCAGCTTGGCCGACAGGGGGCCGGGCGAGCAGTACTTC. Amino acids: CASSLADRGPGEQYF.

This clone was seen repeatedly, ten times or more. V and J are TRBV13 and TRBJ1-1, with a possible D match to TRBD1 (5 bases). The length of the CDR3 is 14 residues. V shed 7 bases and J shed 2 bases, with 14 bases lying between them. Germline V gene lookup returns CDR1 PRHDT and CDR2 FYEKMQ (reference sequence). The CDR3 protein is CASTRGRANTEAFF. The CDR3 nucleotides read TGTGCCAGCACTAGGGGCAGGGCCAACACTGAAGCTTTCTTT.

The chain couples TRBV2 to TRBJ1-3; 10 bases are a match to TRBD1. Germline assignment: CDR1 SNHLY and CDR2 FYNNEI. CDR3 length equals 14 residues. V dropped 8 bases and J dropped 6; count of bases not matched to a gene: 7. CDR3 protein: CASGRGQGINTIYF. CDR3 nucleotides: TGTGCCAGCGGTCGGGGACAGGGGATAAACACCATATATTTT.

This rearrangement joins TRBV11-2 to TRBJ2-7; 8 bases fit TRBD1. This CDR3 is built from 15 residues. J was trimmed by 7 bases and V by 4 bases; bases with no gene match: 12. Germline V gene data show CDR1 as SGHAT and CDR2 as FQNNGV. This CDR3 is CASSSPGDRSREQYF. DNA of the CDR3: TGTGCCAGCAGCTCCCCAGGGGACAGGAGTAGAGAGCAGTACTTC.

The CDR3 DNA reads as TGCGCCAGCAGCTTCGGACCGGGACAGGCGCCCTACGAGCAGTACTTC. This sequence encodes CASSFGPGQAPYEQYF. The rearrangement joins TRBV5-1 to TRBJ2-7; 8 bases match TRBD1. V shed 2 bases and J 2 bases; nucleotides not matched to a gene: 9. The CDR3 is made up of 16 amino acids. Per germline, CDR1 SGHRS and CDR2 YFSETQ.

V usage is TRBV30 and J usage is TRBJ1-2; D unresolved. The germline V and J ends were trimmed by 2 bases and 4 bases, with 17 bases remaining between them. The CDR3 spans 15 residues. Germline lookup yields CDR1 GTSNPN and CDR2 SVGIG (reference sequence). CDR3 coding DNA: TGTGCCTGGAGTTTCCCTGGTTTGTTACCCTATGGCTACACCTTC. Residues: CAWSFPGLLPYGYTF.

This chain connects TRBV7-2 to TRBJ2-3; 13 bases align to TRBD2. The J segment lost 4 bases and the V segment lost 5 bases, leaving 6 bases of the junction unmatched. The CDR3 loop spans 16 amino acids. Germline-derived CDR1 and CDR2 are SGHTA and FQGNSA. In DNA form, the CDR3 reads TGTGCCAGCAGCAAGGGGACTAGCGGGATGGCAGATACGCAGTATTTT. This encodes CASSKGTSGMADTQYF.

The chain joins TRBV27 to TRBJ2-6, with D uncertain. V was cut by 3 bases and J by 3 bases, with 6 bases left in between. Germline loops: CDR1 MNHEY, CDR2 SMNVEV (reference sequence). The CDR3 sequence is 14 residues long. The CDR3 loop is CASSFFSGANVLTF. CDR3 DNA sequence: TGTGCCAGCAGTTTTTTCAGTGGGGCCAACGTCCTGACTTTC.

This clone was counted many times. J is TRBJ1-2 and V is TRBV28, with D possibly being TRBD1 (5 bases). Germline V gene data show CDR1 as MDHEN and CDR2 as SYDVKM. The V and J ends lost 1 base and 4 bases respectively, with 10 bases between them. This CDR3 has 14 residues. CDR3 in DNA: TGTGCCAGCAGTTTATCTGGGGGGTCCTATGGCTACACCTTC. It translates to CASSLSGGSYGYTF.

J is TRBJ2-2 and V is TRBV28, with 8 positions matching TRBD1. This CDR3 is 19 amino acids long. Germline CDR1 MDHEN, CDR2 SYDVKM. Germline trimming cut 5 bases from V and 0 bases from J; bases unmatched to any gene: 14. CDR3 sequence reads: CASSTLLQWGQANTGELFF. The DNA for the CDR3 is TGTGCCAGCAGTACACTCCTTCAATGGGGACAGGCGAACACCGGGGAGCTGTTTTTT.

The V call is TRBV21-1, the J call TRBJ2-2; the tabulated D call, TRBD1, remains unverified against the DNA. TRBV21-1 is annotated as a pseudogene. This CDR3 spans 16 amino acids. The CDR3 sequence: CASSQGQGDSAGELFF. CDR3 sequence (DNA): TGTGCCAGCAGCCAAGGACAGGGAGATTCGGCCGGGGAGCTGTTTTTT.

The rearrangement joins TRBV18 to TRBJ1-4; tentatively, D is TRBD1 (5 bases). CDR3 length: 15 residues. Per germline, CDR1 KGHSH and CDR2 LQKENI. V was trimmed by 2 bases and J by 10 bases, leaving 17 bases between them. As DNA, the CDR3 is TGTGCCAGCTCACCATCGCCGACAGTTGATGGAAAACTGTTTTTT. It is translated as CASSPSPTVDGKLFF.

The rearrangement links TRBV29-1 to TRBJ1-4, with 7 bases lining up with TRBD1. Unmatched junction bases numbered 9, after V lost 7 bases and J lost 7 bases. Germline V CDR1 and CDR2: SQVTM, ANQGSEA. The CDR3 has 13 residues. In DNA form, the CDR3 reads TGCAGCGCAACAGGGGCGATGGGTGAAAAACTGTTTTTT. It is translated as CSATGAMGEKLFF.

The chain uses TRBV9 and TRBJ2-1; TRBD2 is a possible D gene (6 bases). Trimming removed 3 bases from V and 5 bases from J, with 18 bases in between. This CDR3 has 16 residues. From germline, CDR1 is SGDLS and CDR2 YYNGEE. This CDR3 reads CASSASWASDDNEQFF. In DNA form, the CDR3 reads TGTGCCAGCAGCGCCTCTTGGGCTAGCGACGACAATGAGCAGTTCTTC.

This clone was seen only once. The chain combines TRBV6-5 with TRBJ2-1; TRBD1 is a possible D gene (5 bases). Trimming pared 0 bases from V and 2 bases from J, leaving 11 bases between. The CDR3 is 16 amino acids. Germline V lookup: CDR1 MNHEY, CDR2 SVGAGI. CDR3 DNA: TGTGCCAGCAGTTACTCCCCCAGGGTAGCCTACAATGAGCAGTTCTTC. It translates to CASSYSPRVAYNEQFF.

This rearrangement joins TRBV28 to TRBJ1-1; tentatively, D is TRBD1 (5 bases). V lost 5 bases to trimming and J lost 11 bases, with 15 bases between them. CDR3 length equals 12 residues. Germline V gene lookup returns CDR1 MDHEN and CDR2 SYDVKM. The CDR3 coding sequence is TGTGCCAGCAGTGCCCCGAGGGCAGGGGCTTTCTTT. It codes for CASSAPRAGAFF. Full variable domain (rest looked up from reference TRBV28 and TRBJ1-1): DVKVTQSSRYLVKRTGEKVFLECVQDMDHENMFWYRQDPGLGLRLIYFSYDVKMKEKGDIPEGYSVSREKKERFSLILESASTNQTSMYLCASSAPRAGAFFGQGTRLTVV.

The CDR3: CASSSVGLAPERLFF. In DNA, the CDR3 is TGTGCCAGCAGCTCCGTGGGACTAGCACCCGAGAGGCTGTTTTTT. V gene TRBV5-4 combines with J gene TRBJ2-2, with 9 bases identical to TRBD2. In germline, CDR1 is SGHNT, CDR2 YYREEE (reference sequence). V gave up 3 bases and J gave up 13 bases; unmatched junction bases: 13. The CDR3 length is 15 residues. The entire variable domain, with the rest obtained from reference TRBV5-4 and TRBJ2-2, is as follows: ETGVTQSPTHLIKTRGQQVTLRCSSQSGHNTVSWYQQALGQGPQFIFQYYREEENGRGNFPPRFSGLQFPNYSSELNVNALELDDSALYLCASSSVGLAPERLFFGEGSRLTVL.

The chain has TRBV29-1 and TRBJ2-7; the D gene is possibly TRBD2 (6 bases). Germline CDR1 and CDR2: SQVTM and ANQGSEA. Trimming left V 3 bases short and J 3 bases short, with 12 bases between. The CDR3 spans 13 residues. The CDR3 is CSVDSGPYYEQYF. DNA of the CDR3: TGCAGCGTTGATAGCGGACCCTACTACGAGCAGTACTTC.

The chain recombines TRBV7-9 with TRBJ1-1; unclear D gene. The CDR3 contains 14 residues. Trimming removed 2 bases at V and 3 bases at J, with 10 bases between. Germline V CDR1 and CDR2: SEHNR, FQNEAQ (reference sequence). CDR3 protein: CASSLSQPDTEAFF. The CDR3 DNA reads TGTGCCAGCAGCTTAAGTCAGCCCGACACTGAAGCTTTCTTT.

Many counts were recorded for this clone. The rearrangement links TRBV5-1 to TRBJ2-5, with 8 bases matching TRBD1. V gave up 8 bases and J gave up 5 bases; unmatched junction bases: 5. Germline V gene data show CDR1 as SGHRS and CDR2 as YFSETQ. The CDR3 has 12 residues. The CDR3 nucleotides are TGCGCCAGTTCAGGGGGCACGGAGACCCAGTACTTC. This translates into CASSGGTETQYF.

The chain combines TRBV9 with TRBJ2-5, with TRBD1 identical over 9 bases. CDR1 and CDR2 (germline): SGDLS, YYNGEE. The CDR3 is 15 residues long. V lost 0 bases and J lost 3; bases outside the gene matches: 3. The DNA for the CDR3 is TGTGCCAGCAGCGTAGGACAGGGGGTGAAAGAGACCCAGTACTTC. Protein: CASSVGQGVKETQYF.

The chain joins TRBV5-5 to TRBJ1-3; 8 nucleotides line up with TRBD1. The CDR3 loop spans 16 amino acids. Germline loops: CDR1 SGHKS, CDR2 YYEKEE (reference sequence). V trimming: 2 bases; J trimming: 3 bases; junction bases outside the gene matches: 7. The CDR3 is CASSLSQGAFGNTIYF. The CDR3 DNA is TGTGCCAGCAGCTTAAGTCAGGGGGCTTTTGGAAACACCATATATTTT. Using reference TRBV5-5 and TRBJ1-3 for the parts outside the CDR3, the full variable domain is DAGVTQSPTHLIKTRGQQVTLRCSPISGHKSVSWYQQVLGQGPQFIFQYYEKEERGRGNFPDRFSARQFPNYSSELNVNALLLGDSALYLCASSLSQGAFGNTIYFGEGSWLTVV.

With respect to this clone: The sample contains more than one DNA sequence encoding this CDR3. This chain joins TRBV29-1 and TRBJ1-2, with unresolved D. The CDR3 loop spans 11 amino acids. From germline, CDR1 is SQVTM and CDR2 ANQGSEA. V was cut by 4 bases and J by 4 bases, with 7 bases left in between. The DNA for the CDR3 is TGCAGCGTTGGAACAGTCTATGGCTACACCTTC. Protein product: CSVGTVYGYTF.

V is TRBV7-9 and J is TRBJ1-2; 10 bases agree with TRBD1. Per the germline V gene, CDR1 is SEHNR and CDR2 is FQNEAQ (reference sequence). The V segment lost 1 base and the J segment 6 bases; nucleotides outside the gene matches: 5. This CDR3 is built from 15 residues. CDR3: CASSLDGTGDHGYTF. The DNA for the CDR3 is TGTGCCAGCAGCTTAGACGGGACAGGGGATCATGGCTACACCTTC.

The chain combines TRBV5-6 with TRBJ1-1; maybe TRBD1 (5 bases). Germline V gives CDR1 SGHDT, CDR2 YYEEEE. V was clipped by 2 bases and J by 0 bases, with 17 bases between them. This CDR3 is built from 17 residues. The CDR3 protein is CASSFGGRQGLNTEAFF. The CDR3 DNA follows: TGTGCCAGCAGCTTTGGGGGTAGGCAAGGGTTGAACACTGAAGCTTTCTTT.

The chain carries TRBV25-1 and TRBJ1-1, with D unresolved. The V gene lost 6 bases and the J gene lost 4 bases, with 6 bases spanning the gap. The length of the CDR3 is 11 residues. The germline gives CDR1 MGHDK, CDR2 SYGVNS. CDR3 sequence reads: CASSRATEAFF. In nucleotides, the CDR3 is TGTGCCAGCAGCCGCGCCACTGAAGCTTTCTTT.

The CDR3 spells CASSFGKGERETQYF. The CDR3 nucleotides read TGTGCCAGCAGCTTCGGGAAGGGGGAGCGAGAGACCCAGTACTTC. The genes are TRBV5-4 and TRBJ2-5, with a possible D match to TRBD1 (6 bases). The V and J ends lost 2 bases and 4 bases respectively, with 15 bases between them. Germline V lookup: CDR1 SGHNT, CDR2 YYREEE (reference sequence). CDR3 length: 15 amino acids. The variable domain in full, completed from reference TRBV5-4 and TRBJ2-5, reads ETGVTQSPTHLIKTRGQQVTLRCSSQSGHNTVSWYQQALGQGPQFIFQYYREEENGRGNFPPRFSGLQFPNYSSELNVNALELDDSALYLCASSFGKGERETQYFGPGTRLLVL.